Shown below are 7 T cell receptor beta chains from a single sample sequenced in a study of PD-1 blockade in classical Hodgkin lymphoma. This table comes from immunoSEQ multiplex PCR, and its TCRdb copy is limited to in-frame clones, with some not included. Of some 60,000 clones listed, over 75% are singletons. Every single patient, without exception, relapsed after autologous stem cell transplantation, and brentuximab vedotin exposure varied. Source: peripheral blood mononuclear cells (PBMCs), taken at baseline. These receptors were collected from a human donor with classical Hodgkin lymphoma.

The chain recombines TRBV6-5 with TRBJ2-7, with 8 bases identical to TRBD1. The germline V gene has CDR1 MNHEY and CDR2 SVGAGI. V dropped 10 bases and J dropped 7; count of bases not matched to a gene: 6. The CDR3 is made up of 11 amino acids. The CDR3, as DNA: TGTGCCACCGGGACAGGAAGTGAGCAGTACTTC. It encodes CATGTGSEQYF.

This clone was seen just once. V gene TRBV6-1 combines with J gene TRBJ1-2; D is perhaps TRBD1 (6 bases). The CDR3 has 12 amino acids. V was cut by 11 bases and J by 4 bases, with 14 bases left in between. Germline CDR1 and CDR2: MNHNS and SASEGT. CDR3 bases: TGTGCCGGCAAGGGGGAACTCTATGGCTACACCTTC. This gives the protein CAGKGELYGYTF.

V is TRBV4-2 and J is TRBJ2-1, with TRBD1 as a possible D gene (6 bases). Germline V gene sequence: CDR1 LGHNA, CDR2 YNFKEQ. This CDR3 is built from 15 residues. The V end lost 4 bases, the J end lost 8 bases, and 18 bases lay between the germline ends. The CDR3 DNA sequence: TGTGCCAGCAGCCGAAGGGGGAACCAAGGGGATGAGCAGTTCTTC. It yields the protein CASSRRGNQGDEQFF.

The chain carries TRBV19 and TRBJ2-7; 8 bases align to TRBD1. V was clipped by 7 bases and J by 5 bases; unmatched bases: 4. The CDR3 runs to 12 residues. Germline V CDR1 and CDR2: LNHDA, SQIVND (reference sequence). The CDR3 nucleotides are TGTGCCAGTATGGACAGGGCGCACGAGCAGTACTTC. The encoded protein is CASMDRAHEQYF.

The chain has TRBV28 and TRBJ1-5; 8 positions match TRBD1. V gave up 6 bases and J gave up 6 bases; unmatched junction bases: 13. The CDR3 runs to 16 residues. Germline assignment: CDR1 MDHEN and CDR2 SYDVKM. CDR3 in DNA: TGTGCCAGCAGCCCCCCAGGGGGGACAGGCAGTCAGCCCCAGCATTTT. It encodes CASSPPGGTGSQPQHF.

The genes are TRBV5-4 and TRBJ2-3; a weak D match, TRBD2 (6 bases). The CDR3 runs to 14 residues. Germline loops: CDR1 SGHNT, CDR2 YYREEE (reference sequence). Trimming pared 3 bases from V and 5 bases from J, leaving 13 bases between. The CDR3 reads CASSWGGVKDTQYF. CDR3 DNA: TGTGCCAGCAGCTGGGGCGGGGTGAAAGATACGCAGTATTTT.

The rearrangement joins TRBV5-1 to TRBJ2-1; TRBD1 matches 11 bases. The CDR3 is 16 amino acids. With 5 bases clipped from V and 8 bases from J, the junction kept 12 bases outside the gene matches. Looked up from germline, CDR1 is SGHRS and CDR2 is YFSETQ. In nucleotides, the CDR3 is TGCGCCAGCAGAACCGGGACAGGGGGACCAGGCGATGAGCAGTTCTTC. Translation gives CASRTGTGGPGDEQFF.